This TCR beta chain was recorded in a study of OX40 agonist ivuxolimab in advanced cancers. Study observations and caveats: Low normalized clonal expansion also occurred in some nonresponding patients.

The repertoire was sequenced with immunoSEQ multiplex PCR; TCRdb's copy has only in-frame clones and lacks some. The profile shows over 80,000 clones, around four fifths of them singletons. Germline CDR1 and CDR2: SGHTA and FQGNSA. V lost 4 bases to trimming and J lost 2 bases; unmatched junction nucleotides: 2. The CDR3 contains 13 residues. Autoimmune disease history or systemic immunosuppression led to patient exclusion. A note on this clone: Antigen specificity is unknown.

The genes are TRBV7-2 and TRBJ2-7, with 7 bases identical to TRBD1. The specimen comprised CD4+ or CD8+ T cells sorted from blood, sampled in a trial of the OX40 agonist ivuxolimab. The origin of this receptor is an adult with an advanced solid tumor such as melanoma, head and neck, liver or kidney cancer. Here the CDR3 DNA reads TGTGCCAGCAGCTCGGGACAGACCTACGAGCAGTACTTC. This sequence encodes CASSSGQTYEQYF.